This is a list of T cell receptor beta chains from one sample in a study of T-cell memory formation after mild COVID-19. TCRdb fed the 5' RACE reads into MiXCR, producing one record per CDR3 protein. Of 300,000 to 400,000 distinct CDR3 sequences listed, about 15% are singletons. The sample comprised PBMCs or a T cell subset sorted from them (not recorded which). Receptors originate from a man between 18 and 29 years old who had mild COVID-19 (a few samples of this study predate the infection). Cell type and time point are not known. The CDR3 runs from the conserved cysteine through the conserved F or W. The order of the fields is J gene, clone size, D gene, V gene, CDR3 protein, CDR3 DNA. D genes are given only for firm matches. Only some rows state a clone size, as once, few, many or a class for expanded clones.

>TRBJ2-3|few|.|TRBV7-3
CASSPLGRGTDTQYF
TGTGCCAGCAGCCCCCTCGGGCGGGGCACAGATACGCAGTATTTT
>TRBJ2-5|.|.|TRBV7-3
CASSLVGFAEETQYF
TGTGCCAGCAGCTTAGTGGGGTTCGCCGAAGAGACCCAGTACTTC
>TRBJ1-3|few|.|TRBV11-2
CASSFVSGNTIYF
TGTGCCAGCAGCTTCGTCTCTGGAAACACCATATATTTT
>TRBJ2-7|few|TRBD1|TRBV19
CASIRRDRSSYEQYF
TGTGCCAGTATCCGCCGGGACAGGAGCTCCTACGAGCAGTACTTC
>TRBJ1-3|few|TRBD1|TRBV5-6
CASSPVGQGSGNTIYF
TGTGCCAGCAGCCCTGTGGGACAGGGTAGTGGAAACACCATATATTTT
>TRBJ2-5|.|TRBD1|TRBV15
CATSREAGGWETQYF
TGTGCCACCAGCAGAGAGGCAGGGGGCTGGGAGACCCAGTACTTC
>TRBJ1-1|few|.|TRBV11-2
CASSSSPGAFF
TGTGCCAGCAGCTCGAGTCCCGGAGCTTTCTTT
>TRBJ1-2|few|TRBD1|TRBV4-3
CASSQGTGRVNYGYTF
TGCGCCAGCAGCCAGGGGACAGGGAGAGTTAACTATGGCTACACCTTC
>TRBJ2-7|few|.|TRBV4-2
CASSQSLDEQYF
TGTGCCAGCAGCCAATCGCTGGATGAGCAGTACTTC
>TRBJ2-7|.|.|TRBV4-1
CASSQALPAYEQYF
TGCGCCAGCAGCCAAGCCCTCCCGGCCTACGAGCAGTACTTC
>TRBJ1-5|.|.|TRBV6-2/TRBV6-3
CASIERRVSGPQHF
TGTGCCAGCATCGAACGGAGGGTTTCGGGGCCCCAGCATTTT
>TRBJ2-5|.|.|TRBV29-1
CSGLWGAETQYF
TGCAGCGGCTTGTGGGGGGCCGAGACCCAGTACTTC
>TRBJ1-5|.|.|TRBV28
CASITVNQPQHF
TGTGCCAGCATCACCGTGAATCAGCCCCAGCATTTT
>TRBJ1-2|few|.|TRBV2
CASSEAGGFGYTF
TGTGCCAGCAGTGAAGCCGGGGGGTTTGGCTACACCTTC
>TRBJ2-1|few|.|TRBV28
CASRILTGGGYNEQFF
TGTGCCAGCAGGATCCTGACAGGTGGTGGGTACAATGAGCAGTTCTTC
>TRBJ1-5|.|.|TRBV12-3/TRBV12-4
CASSPRYEPQHF
TGTGCCAGCAGTCCCCGATATGAGCCCCAGCATTTT
>TRBJ2-1|many|TRBD1|TRBV5-1
CASSSFGGQGYNEQFF
TGCGCCAGCAGCTCCTTTGGGGGACAGGGCTACAATGAGCAGTTCTTC
>TRBJ2-2|few|.|TRBV21-1
CASSKGLGGRSTGELFF
TGTGCCAGCAGCAAGGGTTTGGGGGGAAGGTCCACCGGGGAGCTGTTTTTT
>TRBJ2-3|.|.|TRBV12-5
CASGLVDTRLGEAQYF
TGTGCTAGTGGTTTGGTTGACACTAGGCTCGGAGAAGCGCAGTATTTT
>TRBJ2-2|few|.|TRBV4-2
CASSQVGGELFF
TGTGCCAGCAGCCAAGTCGGGGGGGAGCTGTTTTTT
>TRBJ2-5|.|.|TRBV29-1
CSVELWVPETQYF
TGCAGCGTTGAATTGTGGGTCCCCGAGACCCAGTACTTC
>TRBJ2-3|.|.|TRBV9
CASSAPTGSDTQYF
TGTGCCAGCAGCGCTCCGACAGGTTCAGATACGCAGTATTTT
>TRBJ1-5|few|TRBD1|TRBV4-2
CASSLDRVNQPQHF
TGTGCCAGCAGCCTCGACAGGGTCAATCAGCCCCAGCATTTT
>TRBJ1-2|few|TRBD1|TRBV6-2/TRBV6-3
CASTDDRVDGYTF
TGTGCCAGCACCGACGACAGGGTAGACGGCTACACCTTC
>TRBJ2-7|many|TRBD2|TRBV7-2
CASSSGLAEYEQYF
TGTGCCAGCAGCTCGGGACTAGCGGAGTACGAGCAGTACTTC
>TRBJ2-2|few|TRBD2|TRBV12-3/TRBV12-4
CASSSSGGVVGELFF
TGTGCCAGCAGTTCGAGCGGGGGAGTAGTAGGGGAGCTGTTTTTT
>TRBJ1-1|few|.|TRBV7-9
CASSPARVSRTEAFF
TGTGCCAGCAGCCCCGCTCGGGTTTCGCGGACTGAAGCTTTCTTT
>TRBJ1-1|few|.|TRBV25-1
CASINPWNTEAFF
TGTGCCAGCATAAATCCCTGGAACACTGAAGCTTTCTTT
>TRBJ2-3|.|TRBD2|TRBV20-1
CSARAGSGGDTDTQYF
TGCAGTGCTAGAGCCGGTAGCGGGGGAGACACAGATACGCAGTATTTT
>TRBJ1-5|.|.|TRBV12-3/TRBV12-4
CASGPGGQPQHF
TGTGCCAGCGGCCCCGGGGGACAGCCCCAGCATTTT
>TRBJ2-5|.|.|TRBV6-2/TRBV6-3
CASSSYRETQYF
TGTGCCAGCAGCAGTTACCGGGAGACCCAGTACTTC
>TRBJ2-1|many|TRBD1|TRBV4-3
CASSVQGRGNEQFF
TGCGCCAGCAGCGTACAGGGGCGCGGGAATGAGCAGTTCTTC
>TRBJ2-2|few|.|TRBV29-1
CSVVLAFYGELFF
TGCAGCGTTGTCCTAGCGTTTTACGGGGAGCTGTTTTTT
>TRBJ2-5|.|TRBD2|TRBV4-1
CASSQEERGPTYQETQYF
TGCGCCAGCAGCCAAGAAGAGCGGGGGCCTACGTACCAAGAGACCCAGTACTTC
>TRBJ1-1|few|.|TRBV5-1
CASSDDSLAEAFF
TGCGCCAGCAGCGATGACAGTCTTGCTGAAGCTTTCTTT
>TRBJ1-1|few|.|TRBV7-6
CASSPMRGGTEAFF
TGTGCCAGCAGTCCGATGAGGGGGGGCACTGAAGCTTTCTTT
>TRBJ2-1|.|TRBD2|TRBV11-1
CASSLGLAAYNEQFF
TGTGCCAGCAGCTTAGGACTAGCGGCATACAATGAGCAGTTCTTC
>TRBJ1-3|many|.|TRBV7-9
CASSRHIPSGNTIYF
TGTGCCAGCAGCCGTCACATCCCCTCTGGAAACACCATATATTTT
>TRBJ2-1|.|.|TRBV12-5
CASSGPPNEQFF
TGTGCTAGTAGCGGGCCACCGAATGAGCAGTTCTTC